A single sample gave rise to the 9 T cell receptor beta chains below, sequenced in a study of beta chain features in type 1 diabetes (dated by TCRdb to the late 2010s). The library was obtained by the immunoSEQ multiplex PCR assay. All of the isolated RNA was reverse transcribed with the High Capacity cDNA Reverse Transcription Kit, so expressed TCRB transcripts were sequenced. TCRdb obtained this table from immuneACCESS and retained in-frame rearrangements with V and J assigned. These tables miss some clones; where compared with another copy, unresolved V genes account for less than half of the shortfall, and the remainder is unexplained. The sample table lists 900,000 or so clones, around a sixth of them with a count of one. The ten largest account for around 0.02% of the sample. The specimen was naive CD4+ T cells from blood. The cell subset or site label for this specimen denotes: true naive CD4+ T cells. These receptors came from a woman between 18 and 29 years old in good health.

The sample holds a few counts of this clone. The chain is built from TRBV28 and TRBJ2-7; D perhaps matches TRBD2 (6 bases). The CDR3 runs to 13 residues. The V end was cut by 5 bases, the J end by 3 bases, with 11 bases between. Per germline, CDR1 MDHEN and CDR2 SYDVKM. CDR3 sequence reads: CASSPGSIYEQYF. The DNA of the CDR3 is TGTGCCAGCAGTCCCGGGAGTATCTACGAGCAGTACTTC. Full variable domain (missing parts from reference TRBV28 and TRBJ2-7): DVKVTQSSRYLVKRTGEKVFLECVQDMDHENMFWYRQDPGLGLRLIYFSYDVKMKEKGDIPEGYSVSREKKERFSLILESASTNQTSMYLCASSPGSIYEQYFGPGTRLTVT.

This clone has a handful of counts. In DNA, the CDR3 is TGTGCCAGCAGTGAATACGTGAGGAACACTGAAGCTTTCTTT. Its protein is CASSEYVRNTEAFF. V is TRBV2 and J is TRBJ1-1; D is unclear. V was trimmed by 2 bases and J by 1 base, leaving 8 bases between them. Looked up from germline, CDR1 is SNHLY and CDR2 is FYNNEI. This CDR3 contains 14 residues.

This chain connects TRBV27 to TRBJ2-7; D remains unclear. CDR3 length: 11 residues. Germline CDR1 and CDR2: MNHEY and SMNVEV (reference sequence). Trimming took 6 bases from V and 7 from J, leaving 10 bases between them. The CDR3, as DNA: TGTGCCAGCAGGGGGATGAGAGAGCAGTACTTC. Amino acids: CASRGMREQYF.

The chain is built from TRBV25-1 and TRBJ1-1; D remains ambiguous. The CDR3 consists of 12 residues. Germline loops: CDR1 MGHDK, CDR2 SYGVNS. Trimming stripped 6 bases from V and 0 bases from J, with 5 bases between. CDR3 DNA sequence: TGTGCCAGCAGAAGAGTGAACACTGAAGCTTTCTTT. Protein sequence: CASRRVNTEAFF.

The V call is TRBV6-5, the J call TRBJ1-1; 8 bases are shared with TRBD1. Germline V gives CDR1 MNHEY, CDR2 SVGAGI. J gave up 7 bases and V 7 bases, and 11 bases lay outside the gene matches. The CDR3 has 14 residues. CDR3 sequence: CASTDGTGIYEAFF. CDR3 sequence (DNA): TGTGCCAGCACCGACGGGACAGGTATTTATGAAGCTTTCTTT.

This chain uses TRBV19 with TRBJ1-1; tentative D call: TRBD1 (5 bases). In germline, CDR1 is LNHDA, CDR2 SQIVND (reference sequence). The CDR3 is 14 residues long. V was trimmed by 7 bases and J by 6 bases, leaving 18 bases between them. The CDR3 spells CASKSGGSSPEAFF. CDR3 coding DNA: TGTGCCAGTAAGTCGGGGGGGTCTAGCCCTGAAGCTTTCTTT.

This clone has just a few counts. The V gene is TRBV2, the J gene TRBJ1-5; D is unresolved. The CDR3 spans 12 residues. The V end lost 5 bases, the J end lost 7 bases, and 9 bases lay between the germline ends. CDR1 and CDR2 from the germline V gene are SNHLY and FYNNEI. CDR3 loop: CASSLWRQPQHF. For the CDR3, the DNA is TGTGCCAGCAGTCTGTGGCGCCAGCCCCAGCATTTT.

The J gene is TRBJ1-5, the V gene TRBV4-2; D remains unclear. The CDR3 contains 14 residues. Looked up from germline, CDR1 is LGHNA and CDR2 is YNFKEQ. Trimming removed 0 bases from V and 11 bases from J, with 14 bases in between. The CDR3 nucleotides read TGTGCCAGCAGCCAAGAGGGGTCCTTGGATGCCCAGCATTTT. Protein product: CASSQEGSLDAQHF.

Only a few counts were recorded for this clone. The chain's CDR3 is CASSVILQETQYF. In DNA form, the CDR3 reads TGTGCCAGCAGCGTTATCCTACAAGAGACCCAGTACTTC. The V and J genes are TRBV11-2 and TRBJ2-5; no definite D call. The CDR3 loop spans 13 amino acids. The V and J ends lost 5 bases and 2 bases respectively, with 9 bases between them. CDR1 is SGHAT, CDR2 FQNNGV, per germline. Based on the CDR3 plus reference TRBV11-2 and TRBJ2-5, the full variable domain is EAGVAQSPRYKIIEKRQSVAFWCNPISGHATLYWYQQILGQGPKLLIQFQNNGVVDDSQLPKDRFSAERLKGVDSTLKIQPAKLEDSAVYLCASSVILQETQYFGPGTRLLVL.